This T cell receptor beta chain was captured in a study of Graves' ophthalmopathy and Graves' hyperthyroidism. Study conclusions and caveats: Sensitivity of roughly 64% and specificity of less than 75% were achieved by the model that predicted ophthalmopathy progression. Blood also contained most of the expanded thyroid clonotypes above 0.001 frequency.

This clonotype was counted ten times or more. As yet, its antigen is unknown. Scientists amplified the TCR beta CDR3 regions from RNA transcripts. RT-PCR in the first round used HTBI primers; a second-round multiplex PCR followed. TCRdb recomputed calls from the multiplex PCR reads with MiXCR, one row per CDR3 protein. The sample lists a few hundred thousand distinct CDR3 sequences; around 19% were seen once. The V and J ends lost 6 bases and 3 bases respectively, with 15 bases between them. CDR1 KGHSH and CDR2 LQKENI come from the germline V gene. This CDR3 is built from 14 residues. The gene calls are TRBV18 and TRBJ2-7; the D call may be TRBD1 or TRBD2 (6 bases each). The specimen sequenced was peripheral blood. The sequence derives from a young woman with Graves' ophthalmopathy. The CDR3 coding sequence is TGTGCCAGCTCCCGAGTTCGGGGGCTCTACGAGCAGTACTTC. Amino acid sequence: CASSRVRGLYEQYF.